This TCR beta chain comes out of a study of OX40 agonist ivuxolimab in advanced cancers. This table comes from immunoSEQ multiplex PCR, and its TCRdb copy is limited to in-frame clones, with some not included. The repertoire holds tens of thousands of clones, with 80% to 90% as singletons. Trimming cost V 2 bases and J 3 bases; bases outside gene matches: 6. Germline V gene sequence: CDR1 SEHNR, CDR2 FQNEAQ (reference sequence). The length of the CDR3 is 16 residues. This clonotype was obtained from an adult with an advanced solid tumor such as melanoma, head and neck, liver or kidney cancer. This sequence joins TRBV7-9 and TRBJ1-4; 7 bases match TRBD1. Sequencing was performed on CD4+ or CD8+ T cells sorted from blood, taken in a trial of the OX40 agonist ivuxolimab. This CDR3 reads CASSLSTGVPNEKLFF. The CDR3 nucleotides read TGTGCCAGCAGCTTATCCACAGGGGTCCCTAATGAAAAACTGTTTTTT.